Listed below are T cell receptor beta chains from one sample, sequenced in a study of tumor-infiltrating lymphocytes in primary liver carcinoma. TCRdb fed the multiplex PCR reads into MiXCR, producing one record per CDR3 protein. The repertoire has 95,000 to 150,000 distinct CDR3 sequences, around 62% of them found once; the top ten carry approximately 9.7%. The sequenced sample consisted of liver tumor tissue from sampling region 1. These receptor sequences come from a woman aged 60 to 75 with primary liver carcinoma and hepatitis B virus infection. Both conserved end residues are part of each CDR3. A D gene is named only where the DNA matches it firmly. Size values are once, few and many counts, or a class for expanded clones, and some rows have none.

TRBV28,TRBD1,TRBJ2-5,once,CASSAWTGGEETQYF,TGTGCCAGCAGTGCATGGACAGGGGGCGAAGAGACCCAGTACTTC
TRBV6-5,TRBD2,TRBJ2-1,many,CASSRAGGPTYNEQFF,TGTGCCAGCAGTAGGGCGGGAGGCCCAACCTACAATGAGCAGTTCTTC
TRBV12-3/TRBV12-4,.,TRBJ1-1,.,CASSLERQPDLTEAFF,TGTGCCAGCAGTTTAGAGCGACAGCCGGACCTCACTGAAGCTTTCTTC
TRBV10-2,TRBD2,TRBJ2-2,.,CASRLGTSGTGELLF,TGCGCCAGCCGCCTCGGGACTAGCGGGACCGGGGAGCTGCTTTTT
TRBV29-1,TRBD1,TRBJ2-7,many,CSALTGGAYEQYF,TGCAGCGCTCTGACAGGGGGTGCCTACGAGCAGTACTTC
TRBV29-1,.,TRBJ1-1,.,CSVTRRSTGTEAFF,TGCAGCGTTACCCGCAGATCCACGGGCACTGAAGCTTTCTTT
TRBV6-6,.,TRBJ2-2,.,CASLGSSGLTEELFF,TGTGCAAGCCTCGGGTCCAGCGGGTTAACCGAGGAGCTGTTTTTT
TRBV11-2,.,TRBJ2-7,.,CASSFERGSYEHYF,TGTGCCAGCAGCTTCGAAAGAGGGTCCTACGAGCACTACTTC
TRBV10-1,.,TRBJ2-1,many,CASSPINSGTPKGQFF,TGCGCCAGCAGTCCCATAAATTCCGGGACCCCCAAGGGGCAGTTCTTC
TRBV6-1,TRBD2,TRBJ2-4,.,CASSEVGGSLNIRYF,TGTGCTAGCAGTGAAGTCGGCGGGAGCTTGAACATTCGGTACTTC
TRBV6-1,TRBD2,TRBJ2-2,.,CARSTGGNTGELFF,TGTGCCAGGTCTACGGGAGGAAACACCGGGGAGCTGTTTTTT
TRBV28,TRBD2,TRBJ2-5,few,CASSSGLAGKETQYF,TGTGCCAGCAGTTCCGGACTAGCGGGAAAAGAGACCCAGTACTTC
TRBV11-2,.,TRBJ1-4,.,CACSLGGTEGKLFF,TGTGCCTGCAGTTTAGGGGGGACGGAGGGAAAACTGTTTTTT
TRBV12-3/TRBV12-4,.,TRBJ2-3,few,CAGNLDFGGTDTQYF,TGTGCCGGCAATTTAGATTTCGGGGGCACAGATACGCAGTATTTT
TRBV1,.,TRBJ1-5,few,CTSSQELDRGRDQPQHF,TGCACCAGCAGCCAAGAACTGGACAGGGGGCGCGATCAGCCCCAGCATTTT
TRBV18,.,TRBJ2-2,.,CASSPFTAGTETGELFF,TGTGCCAGCTCACCCTTTACCGCCGGAACCGAAACCGGGGAGCTGTTTTTT
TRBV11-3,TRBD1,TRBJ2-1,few,CAGRERDSEQFF,TGTGCCGGCAGGGAGAGGGACAGTGAGCAGTTCTTC
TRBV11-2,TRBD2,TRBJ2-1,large,CASSRRLAGGPGDEQFF,TGTGCCAGCAGCAGGAGACTAGCGGGAGGGCCGGGGGATGAGCAGTTCTTC
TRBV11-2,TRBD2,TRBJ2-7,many,CASSLIAGSYEQYF,TGTGCCAGCAGCTTGATAGCGGGCTCCTACGAGCAGTACTTC
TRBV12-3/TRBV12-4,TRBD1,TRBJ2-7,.,CTSSPRDRAVGRPYF,TGTACCAGCAGTCCTCGGGACAGGGCCGTTGGCCGACCATACTTC
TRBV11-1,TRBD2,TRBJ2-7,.,CASSSVLTSGTYEQYF,TGTGCAAGCAGCTCCGTCTTGACTAGCGGGACCTACGAGCAGTACTTC
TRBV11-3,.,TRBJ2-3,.,CDSSPPRVSPDTEYF,TGTGACAGCAGTCCGCCTAGAGTGAGCCCAGATACGGAGTATTTT
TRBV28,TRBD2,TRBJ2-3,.,CASSLQGLAGAADTQYF,TGTGCCAGCAGTCTCCAGGGACTAGCGGGAGCCGCAGATACGCAGTATTTT
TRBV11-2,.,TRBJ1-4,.,CANSSGLGVNEKLFF,TGTGCCAACAGTTCGGGACTTGGGGTTAATGAAAAACTGTTTTTT
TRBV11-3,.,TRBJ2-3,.,CTSRRGDGKTDTLYF,TGTACCAGCAGGCGAGGGGATGGGAAAACAGATACGCTGTATTTT
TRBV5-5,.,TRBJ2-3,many,CASEGGTDTQYF,TGTGCCAGCGAGGGAGGCACAGATACGCAGTATTTT
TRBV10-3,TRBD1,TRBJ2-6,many,CAISGGQARANVLTF,TGTGCCATCAGCGGAGGACAGGCCCGGGCCAACGTCCTGACTTTC
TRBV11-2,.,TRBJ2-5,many,CASSLELAGMKETQYF,TGTGCCAGCAGCTTAGAGTTGGCAGGGATGAAGGAGACCCAGTACTTC
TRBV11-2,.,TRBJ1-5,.,CASSFTGDCHPQHF,TGTGCCAGCAGCTTCACTGGGGATTGTCACCCCCAGCATTTT
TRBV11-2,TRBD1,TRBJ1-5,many,CASSLGQGGDPQHF,TGTGCCAGCAGCTTGGGACAGGGGGGGGATCCCCAGCATTTT
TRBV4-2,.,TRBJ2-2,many,CASSQVGTPNTGELFF,TGTGCCAGCAGCCAAGTGGGGACACCGAACACCGGGGAGCTGTTTTTT
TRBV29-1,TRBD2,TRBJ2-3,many,CSARGKASGSTDTQYF,TGCAGCGCGAGGGGTAAGGCTAGCGGGAGCACAGATACGCAGTATTTT
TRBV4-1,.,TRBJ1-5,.,CASCQDFKTGGRNQPQHF,TGCGCCAGCTGTCAAGATTTTAAAACAGGAGGGCGCAATCAGCCCCAGCATTTT
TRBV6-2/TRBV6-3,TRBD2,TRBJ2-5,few,CPCSHLSIAGARETQYF,TGTCCCTGCAGTCACCTCTCTATAGCGGGAGCACGAGAGACCCAGTACTTC
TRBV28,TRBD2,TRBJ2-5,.,CASSFGLGVAGAFGTQYF,TGTGCCAGCAGTTTTGGGCTTGGGGTAGCGGGAGCGTTCGGGACCCAGTATTTC
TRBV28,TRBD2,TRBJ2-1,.,CASTHTSGRSPNEQFF,TGTGCCAGCACCCACACTAGCGGGAGATCTCCTAATGAGCAGTTCTTC
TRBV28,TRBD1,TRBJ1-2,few,CASRDPDRAYGYTF,TGTGCCAGCAGAGATCCCGACAGGGCCTATGGCTACACCTTC
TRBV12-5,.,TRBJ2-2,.,CASDLALPSAPNTGELFF,TGTGCTAGTGATTTGGCCCTTCCTAGCGCCCCCAATACCGGGGAGCTGTTTTTT
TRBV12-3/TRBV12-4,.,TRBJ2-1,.,CAIAQEGSYNEQFF,TGTGCCATTGCCCAAGAGGGCTCCTACAATGAGCAGTTCTTC
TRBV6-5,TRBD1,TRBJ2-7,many,CASSRQGPSYEQYF,TGTGCCAGCAGCCGACAGGGGCCTTCCTACGAGCAGTACTTC
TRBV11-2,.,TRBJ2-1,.,CASSLRDLYDEQFF,TGTGCCAGCAGCCTACGGGACCTTTACGATGAGCAGTTCTTC
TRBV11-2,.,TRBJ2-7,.,CARSLGLYYGQYF,TGTGCCAGGAGCTTGGGACTTTACTACGGGCAGTACTTC
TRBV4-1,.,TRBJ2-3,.,CASNPRDGASPDTQYF,TGCGCCAGCAACCCCCGGGACGGAGCTAGCCCAGATACGCAGTATTTT
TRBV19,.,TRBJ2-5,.,CASSTIGTQETQYF,TGTGCCAGTAGTACGATTGGGACCCAAGAGACCCAGTACTTC
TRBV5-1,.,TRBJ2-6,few,CASALAPSGANVLTF,TGCGCCAGCGCACTGGCCCCCTCTGGGGCCAACGTCCTGACTTTC
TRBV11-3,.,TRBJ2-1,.,CTSSSWGARTMRNEQFF,TGTACCAGCAGCTCCTGGGGGGCGCGGACCATGCGCAATGAGCAGTTCTTC
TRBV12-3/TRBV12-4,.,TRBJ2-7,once,CASSFGSFYERYF,TGTGCCAGCAGTTTTGGTAGCTTCTACGAGCGGTACTTC
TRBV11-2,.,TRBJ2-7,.,CASSPQGQRSYEQYF,TGTGCCAGCAGCCCCCAGGGACAACGATCCTACGAACAGTACTTC
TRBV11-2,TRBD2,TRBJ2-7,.,CANGLTSGSEQCF,TGTGCCAACGGCTTAACTAGCGGGAGCGAGCAGTGCTTC
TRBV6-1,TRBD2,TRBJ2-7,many,CASSHLAGGGYEQYF,TGTGCCAGCAGTCATCTGGCGGGAGGGGGCTACGAGCAGTACTTC
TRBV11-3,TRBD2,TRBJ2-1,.,CASTLERGSYNGQFF,TGTGCCAGCACCTTAGAACGCGGGAGTTACAATGGGCAGTTCTTC
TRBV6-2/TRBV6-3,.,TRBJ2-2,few,CASSYSRFRTDNTRELFF,TGTGCCAGCAGTTACTCGAGGTTTCGGACAGATAACACCAGGGAGCTGTTTTTT
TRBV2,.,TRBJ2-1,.,CAGNGGLSYNEQFF,TGTGCCGGCAACGGGGGACTTTCCTACAATGAACAGTTCTTC
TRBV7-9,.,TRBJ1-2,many,CASSTGTDNYGYTF,TGTGCCAGCTCTACGGGGACTGATAACTATGGCTACACCTTC
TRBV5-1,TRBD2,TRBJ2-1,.,CASSLSGRDEQFF,TGCGCCAGCAGCCTTAGCGGGAGGGATGAGCAGTTCTTC
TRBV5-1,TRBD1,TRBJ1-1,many,CASREGAVNTEAFF,TGCGCCAGCAGAGAGGGGGCGGTGAACACTGAAGCTTTCTTT
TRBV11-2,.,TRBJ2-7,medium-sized,CASTVGYEQYF,TGTGCCAGCACCGTCGGCTACGAGCAGTACTTC
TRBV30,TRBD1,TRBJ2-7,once,CVWSPGQGGVQYF,TGTGTCTGGAGCCCAGGACAGGGCGGGGTGCAGTACTTC